The 9 T cell receptor beta chains reported below all come from one sample, sequenced in a study of cytomegalovirus exposure and HLA in healthy donors (TCRdb year 2017). The library was made by the immunoSEQ multiplex PCR assay. What TCRdb holds here is the immuneACCESS table cut down to in-frame rearrangements. Part of the clones is not present; checked against another copy, under half of the missing clones reflect an unresolved V gene, and the others are unexplained. Here the sample has some 170,000 clones; 85% to 90% occur a single time. The ten largest clonotypes hold 10% of the sample. Material for sequencing was PBMCs. The receptors originated from a woman aged 18-35 years in good health and CMV-seropositive.

The chain couples TRBV6-5 to TRBJ2-3; weak D call: TRBD1 (5 bases). This CDR3 comprises 15 residues. Germline-derived CDR1 and CDR2 are MNHEY and SVGAGI. Trimming cost V 6 bases and J 4 bases, with 17 bases left between them. The CDR3 DNA follows: TGTGCCAGCAGCACCGGAAGGGGATTGGCAGATACGCAGTATTTT. It translates to CASSTGRGLADTQYF.

As DNA, the CDR3 is TGCGCCAGCAGCTCGGGGACTAGCGGGAGTAGAGAGACCCAGTACTTC. Translation: CASSSGTSGSRETQYF. The rearrangement joins TRBV5-1 to TRBJ2-5; 14 nucleotides match TRBD2. The J segment lost 4 bases and the V segment lost 3 bases, leaving 5 bases of the junction unmatched. Germline assignment: CDR1 SGHRS and CDR2 YFSETQ. This CDR3 is built from 16 residues.

About this clone itself: Germline is not matched at one junction end, which may reflect a read error. The identical CDR3 is also encoded by other nucleotide sequences in the sample. The rearrangement links TRBV7-9 to TRBJ2-1; 8 bases fit TRBD1. This CDR3 spans 15 amino acids. Per the germline V gene, CDR1 is SEHNR and CDR2 is FQNEAQ (reference sequence). CDR3 sequence: CASSRTGSSYNEQFF. CDR3 DNA sequence: TGCGCCAGCAGCCGGACAGGGAGCTCCTACAATGAGCAGTTCTTC.

The CDR3, as DNA: TGTGCCAGCAGCTTTGGTATCGGGGGGAACACTGAAGCTTTCTTT. As protein: CASSFGIGGNTEAFF. The chain has TRBV7-2 and TRBJ1-1; tentatively, D is TRBD1 (5 bases). The CDR3 spans 15 residues. CDR1 and CDR2 from the germline V gene are SGHTA and FQGNSA. V was pared by 3 bases and J by 1 base, with 12 bases between.

The J gene is TRBJ2-5, the V gene TRBV11-3, with D possibly TRBD1 on 6 matching bases. The CDR3 length is 16 residues. The germline V and J ends were trimmed by 6 bases and 2 bases, with 19 bases remaining between them. Germline-derived CDR1 and CDR2 are SGHNT and YENEEA. CDR3 coding DNA: TGTGCCAGCAGTCCAGGAGTCAGGGGTGGACAAGAGACCCAGTACTTC. This gives the protein CASSPGVRGGQETQYF.

The V and J genes are TRBV19 and TRBJ2-5, with D hard to call. Germline V CDR1 and CDR2: LNHDA, SQIVND (reference sequence). V gave up 10 bases and J gave up 2 bases, with 17 bases separating them. The CDR3 consists of 14 residues. The CDR3 coding sequence is TGTGCCACTAAAATTCCGGGTCTGCAAGAGACCCAGTACTTC. Amino acid sequence: CATKIPGLQETQYF.

The chain joins TRBV5-1 to TRBJ2-1, with 7 bases lining up with TRBD2. From germline, CDR1 is SGHRS and CDR2 YFSETQ. V lost 1 base to trimming and J lost 9 bases; unmatched junction nucleotides: 10. CDR3 size: 15 residues. The CDR3 sequence: CASSLLAGASGEQFF. In DNA form, the CDR3 reads TGCGCCAGCAGCTTGCTCGCGGGAGCTTCAGGTGAGCAGTTCTTC.

This clone was detected once. The V and J genes are TRBV9 and TRBJ2-3; 12 positions match TRBD1. This CDR3 spans 16 amino acids. CDR1 and CDR2 from the germline V gene are SGDLS and YYNGEE. The J segment lost 3 bases and the V segment lost 1 base, leaving 3 bases of the junction unmatched. For the CDR3, the DNA is TGTGCCAGCAGCGTACCGGGACAGGGGGCTACAGATACGCAGTATTTT. Translating gives CASSVPGQGATDTQYF.

V is TRBV9 and J is TRBJ2-6; perhaps TRBD1 as D (5 bases). Germline loops: CDR1 SGDLS, CDR2 YYNGEE. The CDR3 sequence is 16 residues long. Trimming removed 0 bases from V and 0 bases from J, with 7 bases in between. This chain's CDR3 is CASSVVDNSGANVLTF. The CDR3 region has the DNA TGTGCCAGCAGCGTAGTGGACAACTCTGGGGCCAACGTCCTGACTTTC. Full variable domain (outside the CDR3, taken from reference TRBV9 and TRBJ2-6): DSGVTQTPKHLITATGQRVTLRCSPRSGDLSVYWYQQSLDQGLQFLIQYYNGEERAKGNILERFSAQQFPDLHSELNLSSLELGDSALYFCASSVVDNSGANVLTFGAGSRLTVL.